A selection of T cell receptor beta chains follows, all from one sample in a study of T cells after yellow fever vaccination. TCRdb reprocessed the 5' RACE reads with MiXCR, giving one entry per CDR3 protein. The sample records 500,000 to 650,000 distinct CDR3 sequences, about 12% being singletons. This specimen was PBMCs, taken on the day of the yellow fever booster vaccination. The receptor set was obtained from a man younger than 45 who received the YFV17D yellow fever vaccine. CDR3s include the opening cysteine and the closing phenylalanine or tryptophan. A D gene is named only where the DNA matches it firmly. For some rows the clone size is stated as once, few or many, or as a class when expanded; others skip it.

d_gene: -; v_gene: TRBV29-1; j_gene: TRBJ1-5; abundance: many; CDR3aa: CSVELAGGQPQHF; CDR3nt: TGCAGCGTTGAGTTAGCGGGTGGACAGCCCCAGCATTTT
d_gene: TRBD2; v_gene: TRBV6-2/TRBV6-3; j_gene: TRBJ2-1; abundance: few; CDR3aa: CASRRLAGDEQFF; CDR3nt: TGTGCCAGCAGACGACTAGCGGGAGATGAGCAGTTCTTC
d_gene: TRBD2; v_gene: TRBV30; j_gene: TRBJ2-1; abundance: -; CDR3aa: CAWGTSVDAYNEQFF; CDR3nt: TGTGCCTGGGGGACTAGCGTTGACGCCTACAATGAGCAGTTCTTC
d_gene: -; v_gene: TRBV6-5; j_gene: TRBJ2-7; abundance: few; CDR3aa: CASSYMGDEQYF; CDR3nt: TGTGCCAGCAGTTACATGGGGGACGAGCAGTACTTC
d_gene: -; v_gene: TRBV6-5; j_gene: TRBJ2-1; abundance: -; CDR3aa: CASSYSSGGGSYNEQFF; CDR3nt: TGTGCCAGCAGTTACTCGAGTGGGGGAGGCTCCTACAATGAGCAGTTCTTC
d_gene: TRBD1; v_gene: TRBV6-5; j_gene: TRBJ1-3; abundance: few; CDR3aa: CASRRQGAGNTIYF; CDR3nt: TGTGCCAGCAGACGACAGGGCGCTGGAAACACCATATATTTT
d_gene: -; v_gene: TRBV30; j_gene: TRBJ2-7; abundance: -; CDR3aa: CAWSDRYYEQYF; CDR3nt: TGTGCCTGGAGTGACAGGTACTACGAGCAGTACTTC
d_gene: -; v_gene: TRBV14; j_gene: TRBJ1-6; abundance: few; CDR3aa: CASSQRGGLSLHF; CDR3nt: TGTGCCAGCAGCCAACGTGGAGGACTGAGCCTCCACTTT
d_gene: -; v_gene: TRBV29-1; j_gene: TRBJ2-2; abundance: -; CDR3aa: CSVTLNKQEYTGELFF; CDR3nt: TGCAGCGTGACGCTAAATAAACAGGAGTACACCGGGGAGCTGTTTTTT
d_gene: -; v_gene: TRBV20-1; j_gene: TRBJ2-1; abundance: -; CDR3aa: CSARGVRNEQFF; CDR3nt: TGCAGTGCTAGAGGGGTAAGAAATGAGCAGTTCTTC
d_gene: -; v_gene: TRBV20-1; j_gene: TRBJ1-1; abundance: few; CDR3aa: CSARTLNTEAFF; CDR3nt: TGCAGTGCTAGGACGTTGAACACTGAAGCTTTCTTT
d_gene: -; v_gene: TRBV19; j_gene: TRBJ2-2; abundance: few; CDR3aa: CASAVEYTGELFF; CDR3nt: TGTGCCAGCGCCGTGGAGTACACCGGGGAGCTGTTTTTT
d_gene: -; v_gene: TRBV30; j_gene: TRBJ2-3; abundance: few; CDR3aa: CAWIVGSTGVDTQYF; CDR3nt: TGTGCCTGGATTGTAGGGAGCACGGGAGTAGATACGCAGTATTTT
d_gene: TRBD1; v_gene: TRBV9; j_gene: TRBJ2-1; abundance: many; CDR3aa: CASSSTGAYNEQFF; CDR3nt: TGTGCCAGCAGCTCGACAGGGGCCTACAATGAGCAGTTCTTC
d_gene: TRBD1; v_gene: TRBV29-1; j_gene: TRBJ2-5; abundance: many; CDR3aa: CSVTGGEETQYF; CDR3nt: TGCAGCGTTACAGGGGGTGAAGAGACCCAGTACTTC
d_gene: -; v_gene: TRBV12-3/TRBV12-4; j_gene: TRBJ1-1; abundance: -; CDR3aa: CASRTFTDTEAFF; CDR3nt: TGTGCCAGCAGGACCTTCACCGACACTGAAGCTTTCTTT
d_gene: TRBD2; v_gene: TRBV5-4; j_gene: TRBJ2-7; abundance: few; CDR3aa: CASSLGASGRSYEQYF; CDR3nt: TGTGCCAGCAGCTTGGGGGCTAGCGGGAGGTCCTACGAGCAGTACTTC
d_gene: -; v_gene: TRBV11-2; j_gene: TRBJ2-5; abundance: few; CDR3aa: CASSPPRGREVYQETQYF; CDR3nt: TGTGCCAGCAGCCCCCCGAGAGGGAGAGAGGTGTATCAAGAGACCCAGTACTTC
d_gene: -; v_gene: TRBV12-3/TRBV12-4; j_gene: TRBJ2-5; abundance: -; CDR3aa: CASRVFGETQYF; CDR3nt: TGTGCCAGCAGGGTCTTCGGGGAGACCCAGTACTTC
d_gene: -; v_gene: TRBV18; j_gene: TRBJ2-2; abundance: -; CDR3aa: CASSRQDLFNTGELFF; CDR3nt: TGTGCCAGCTCACGACAGGATCTTTTTAACACCGGGGAGCTGTTTTTT
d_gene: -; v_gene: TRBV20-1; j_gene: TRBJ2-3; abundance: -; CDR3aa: CSAQRTNTDTQYF; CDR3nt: TGCAGTGCCCAGCGGACCAACACAGATACGCAGTATTTT
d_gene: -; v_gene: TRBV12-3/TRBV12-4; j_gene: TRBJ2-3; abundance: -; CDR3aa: CASSSTSQYNTQYF; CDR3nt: TGTGCCAGCAGCTCGACCTCGCAGTATAATACGCAGTATTTT
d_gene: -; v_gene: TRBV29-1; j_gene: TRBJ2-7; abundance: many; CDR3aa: CSVKSTGEQYF; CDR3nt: TGCAGCGTTAAGTCAACCGGCGAGCAGTACTTC
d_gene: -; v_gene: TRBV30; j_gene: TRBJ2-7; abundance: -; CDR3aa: CACLGFSYEQYF; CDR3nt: TGTGCCTGCCTCGGATTTTCCTACGAGCAGTACTTC
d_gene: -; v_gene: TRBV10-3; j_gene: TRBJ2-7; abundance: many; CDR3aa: CAISAGTFTGEQYF; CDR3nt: TGTGCCATCAGTGCGGGGACATTTACGGGCGAGCAGTACTTC
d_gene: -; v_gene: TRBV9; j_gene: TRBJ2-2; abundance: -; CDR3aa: CASSLRRGELFF; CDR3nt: TGTGCCAGCAGCCTAAGACGCGGGGAGCTGTTTTTT
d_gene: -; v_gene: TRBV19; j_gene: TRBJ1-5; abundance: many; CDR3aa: CASSIGYSNQPQHF; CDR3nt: TGTGCCAGTAGTATTGGCTATAGCAATCAGCCCCAGCATTTT
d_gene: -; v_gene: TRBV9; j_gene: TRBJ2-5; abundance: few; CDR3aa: CASSAGPRQETQYF; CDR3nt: TGTGCCAGCAGCGCGGGACCCCGGCAAGAGACCCAGTACTTC
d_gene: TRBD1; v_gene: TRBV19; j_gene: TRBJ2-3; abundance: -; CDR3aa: CASSMGVRTGLTDTQYF; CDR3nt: TGTGCCAGTAGTATGGGGGTTAGGACAGGGCTCACAGATACGCAGTATTTT
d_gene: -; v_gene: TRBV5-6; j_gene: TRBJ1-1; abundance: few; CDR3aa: CASSPRRSGSGTEAFF; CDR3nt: TGTGCCAGCAGCCCACGGAGGTCCGGGTCGGGCACTGAAGCTTTCTTT
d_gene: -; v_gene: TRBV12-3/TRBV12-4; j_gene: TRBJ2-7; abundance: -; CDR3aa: CASSLRTPGYEQYF; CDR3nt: TGTGCCAGCAGTTTAAGGACTCCGGGGTACGAGCAGTACTTC
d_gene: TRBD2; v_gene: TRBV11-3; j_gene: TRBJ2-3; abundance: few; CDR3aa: CASSREGGSGDTQYF; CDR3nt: TGTGCCAGCAGCCGAGAGGGCGGGAGTGGCGATACGCAGTATTTT
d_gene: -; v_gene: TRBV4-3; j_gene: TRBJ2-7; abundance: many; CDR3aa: CASSQDRGVIYEQYF; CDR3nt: TGCGCCAGCAGCCAAGATCGAGGGGTGATCTACGAGCAGTACTTC
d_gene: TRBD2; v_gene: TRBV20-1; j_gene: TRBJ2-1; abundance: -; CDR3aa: CSARGAPLAGRGNEQFF; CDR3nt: TGCAGTGCTAGAGGCGCCCCTCTAGCGGGAAGAGGCAATGAGCAGTTCTTC
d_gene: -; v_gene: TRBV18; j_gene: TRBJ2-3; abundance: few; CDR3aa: CASSPLEIATDTQYF; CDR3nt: TGTGCCAGCTCACCACTTGAGATAGCAACAGATACGCAGTATTTT
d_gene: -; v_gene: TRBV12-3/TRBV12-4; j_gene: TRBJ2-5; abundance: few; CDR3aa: CASSLGIIGETQYF; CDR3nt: TGTGCCAGCAGTTTAGGAATTATAGGAGAGACCCAGTACTTC
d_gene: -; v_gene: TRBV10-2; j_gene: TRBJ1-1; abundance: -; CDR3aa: CASSAGLTNTEAFF; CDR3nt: TGCGCCAGCAGTGCGGGACTCACGAACACTGAAGCTTTCTTT
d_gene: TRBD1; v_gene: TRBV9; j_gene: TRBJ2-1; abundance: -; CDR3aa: CASSASGQGTYNEQFF; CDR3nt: TGTGCCAGCAGCGCTTCCGGACAGGGGACCTACAATGAGCAGTTCTTC
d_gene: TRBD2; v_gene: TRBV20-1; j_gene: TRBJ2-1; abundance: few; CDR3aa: CSARDPREARDEQFF; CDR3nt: TGCAGTGCTAGAGATCCCCGGGAGGCCAGAGATGAGCAGTTCTTC
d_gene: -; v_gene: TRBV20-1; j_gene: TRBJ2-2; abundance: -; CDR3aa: CSARSGYTGELFF; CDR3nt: TGCAGTGCTAGATCCGGGTACACCGGGGAGCTGTTTTTT
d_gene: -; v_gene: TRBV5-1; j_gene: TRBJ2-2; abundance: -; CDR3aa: CASRAGSGDTGELFF; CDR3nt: TGCGCCAGCAGAGCCGGGTCCGGAGACACCGGGGAGCTGTTTTTT
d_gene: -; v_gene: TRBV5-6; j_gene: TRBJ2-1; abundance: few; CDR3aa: CASSFIAAKEQFF; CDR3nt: TGTGCCAGCAGCTTTATTGCAGCAAAGGAGCAGTTCTTC